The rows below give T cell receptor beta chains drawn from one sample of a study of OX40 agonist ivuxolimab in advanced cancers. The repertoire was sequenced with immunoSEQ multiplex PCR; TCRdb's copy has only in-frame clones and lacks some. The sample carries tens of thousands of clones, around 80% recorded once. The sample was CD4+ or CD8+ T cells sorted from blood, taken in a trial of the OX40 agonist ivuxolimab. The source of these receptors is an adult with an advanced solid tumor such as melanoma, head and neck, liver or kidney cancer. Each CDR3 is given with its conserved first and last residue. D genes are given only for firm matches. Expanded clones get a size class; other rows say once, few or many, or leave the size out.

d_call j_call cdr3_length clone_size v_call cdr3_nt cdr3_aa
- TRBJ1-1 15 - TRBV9 TGTGCCAGCAGCGTAGGAACAGGGACCTACACTGAAGCTTTCTTT CASSVGTGTYTEAFF
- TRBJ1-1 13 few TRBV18 TGTGCCAGCTCACATTCCGAGAACACTGAAGCTTTCTTT CASSHSENTEAFF
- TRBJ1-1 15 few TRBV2 TGTGCCAGGGGAGCCCTGGACAGAATGAACACTGAAGCTTTCTTT CARGALDRMNTEAFF
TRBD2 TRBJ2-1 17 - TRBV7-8 TGTGCCAGCAGCCCAAGGACTAGCATCTCTCTGGACAATGAGCAGTTCTTC CASSPRTSISLDNEQFF
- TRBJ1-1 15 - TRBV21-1 TGTGCCAGCAGCAAAGAACGGACCATGAACACTGAAGCTTTCTTT CASSKERTMNTEAFF
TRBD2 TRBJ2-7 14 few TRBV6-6 TGTGCCAGCAGGTTAGCGGGGGGGCCTTTCGAGCAGTACTTC CASRLAGGPFEQYF
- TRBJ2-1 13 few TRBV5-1 TGCGCCAGCAGCTTGGTTGGCAGTGATGAGCAGTTCTTC CASSLVGSDEQFF
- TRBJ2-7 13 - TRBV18 TGTGCCAGCTCACCACCTAGCCTCAACGAGCAGTACTTC CASSPPSLNEQYF
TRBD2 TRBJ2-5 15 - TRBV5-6 TGTGCCAGCAGGCAGGGAGTTCGGGGGGGAGAGACCCAGTACTTC CASRQGVRGGETQYF
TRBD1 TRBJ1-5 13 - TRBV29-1 TGCAGCGTGCGGACAGGGGGTGATCAGCCCCAGCATTTT CSVRTGGDQPQHF
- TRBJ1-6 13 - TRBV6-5 TGTGCCAGCAGCTCGCAATATAATTCACCCCTCCACTTT CASSSQYNSPLHF
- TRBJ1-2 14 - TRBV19 TGTGCCAGTAGTATCACAGGATCAAAATATGGCTACACCTTC CASSITGSKYGYTF
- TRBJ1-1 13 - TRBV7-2 TGTGCCAGCAGCCGGTGGGGGGACACTGAAGCTTTCTTT CASSRWGDTEAFF
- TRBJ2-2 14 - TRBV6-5 TGTGCCAGCGCAACGGAGGGGTGGACCGGGGAGCTGTTTTTT CASATEGWTGELFF
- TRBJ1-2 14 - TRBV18 TGTGCCAGCTCACCACCGGCACCCAGCTATGGCTACACCTTC CASSPPAPSYGYTF
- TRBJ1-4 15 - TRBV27 TGTGCCAGCAGTTTATCTAGCGGGGAAAGTATGAGACTGTTTTTT CASSLSSGESMRLFF
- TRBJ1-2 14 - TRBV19 TGTGCCAGTAAAACAGGACTGTATAACTATGGCTACACCTTC CASKTGLYNYGYTF
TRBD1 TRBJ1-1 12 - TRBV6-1 TGTGCCAGCAGTCTACGACAGGGGAAGGCTTTCTTT CASSLRQGKAFF
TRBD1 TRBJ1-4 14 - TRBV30 TGTGCCTGGAGCGGACAGGGCGGGTGGGAAAAACTGTTTTTT CAWSGQGGWEKLFF
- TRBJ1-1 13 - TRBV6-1 TGTGCCAGCAGCTGGACAGCCGGCACTGAAGCTTTCTTT CASSWTAGTEAFF
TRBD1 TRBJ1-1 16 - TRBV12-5 TGTGCTAGTGGTTTGGTACCTTCGATCCAGGGGGCCGGGGCTTTCTTT CASGLVPSIQGAGAFF
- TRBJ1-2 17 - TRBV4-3 TGCGCCAGCAGTCCTTCGGCGACCGGGATCAGGGTAAATGGCTACACCTTC CASSPSATGIRVNGYTF
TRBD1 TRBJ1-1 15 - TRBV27 TGTGCCAGCACAAGAGCCGGACAGGGGGGGACTGAAGCTTTCTTT CASTRAGQGGTEAFF
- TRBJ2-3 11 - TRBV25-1 TGTGCCAGCAGAAGAGCAGATACGCAGTATTTT CASRRADTQYF
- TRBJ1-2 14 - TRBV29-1 TGCAGCGTTGTTCCCCAGGGAGCTAACTATGGCTACACCTTC CSVVPQGANYGYTF
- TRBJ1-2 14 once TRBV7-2 TGTGCCAGCATCTTGCCACTAATCAACTATGGCTACACCTTC CASILPLINYGYTF
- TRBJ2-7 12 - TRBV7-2 TGTGCCAGCAGCGTAGCTAACTACGAGCAGTACTTC CASSVANYEQYF
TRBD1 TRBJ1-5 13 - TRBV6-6 TGTGCCAGCAGTAGACAGGGGGGTCAGCCCCAGCATTTT CASSRQGGQPQHF
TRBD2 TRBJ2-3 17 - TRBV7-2 TGTGCCAGCAGCTTACAAGGTGCTAGCGGCAAGGGAGATACGCAGTATTTT CASSLQGASGKGDTQYF